This TCR beta chain comes out of a study of T cell responses to AZD1222 COVID-19 vaccine. The protocol was immunoSEQ multiplex PCR, while the TCRdb copy is restricted to in-frame clones and leaves out a portion. The data hold about 140,000 clones, with 88% observed a single time. Study-wide points: It was only after the peak T cell response that any repertoires were sampled. Nearly half of spike-specific TCRs reportedly target variant regions that are unmutated in the B.1.351 and B.1.1.7 variants. Spike-specific TCRs gained breadth and depth after people received two AZD1222 doses. Dominant CD4 TCR responses targeted spike regions 160-218 and 743-854.

As to this clone: The antigen is undetermined.

The V gene's germline CDR1 is MNHEY and CDR2 SVGEGT. V dropped 4 bases and J dropped 4; count of bases not matched to a gene: 11. This CDR3 has 16 residues. The material was peripheral blood, obtained 28 days after the second AZD1222 dose. This rearrangement joins TRBV6-2 or TRBV6-3 to TRBJ2-7; 9 bases line up with TRBD1. This TCR was recovered from an adult who received the AZD1222 COVID-19 vaccine. The CDR3 region has the DNA TGTGCCAGCAGTTCTGAAGGACAGGGGAATTGGTACGAGCAGTACTTC. It yields the protein CASSSEGQGNWYEQYF.